Presented here are 5 T cell receptor beta chains from one specimen sequenced in a study of cytomegalovirus exposure and HLA in healthy donors. The PCR contained 60 Vbeta and 13 Jbeta primers. The method was immunoSEQ multiplex PCR; TCRdb's version includes in-frame clones alone and lacks a portion of them. The sample carries 90,000 to 140,000 clones, 13% to 15% recorded once. Sample: PBMCs. The receptors were gathered from a female donor in good health and CMV-seronegative.

The chain uses TRBV5-6 and TRBJ2-2; D is unclear. The CDR3 has 14 amino acids. Germline V CDR1 and CDR2: SGHDT, YYEEEE. V was clipped by 2 bases and J by 0 bases, with 5 bases between them. The CDR3 DNA is TGTGCCAGCAGCTTCCAGGCGAACACCGGGGAGCTGTTTTTT. Amino acid sequence: CASSFQANTGELFF. Drawing the rest from reference TRBV5-6 and TRBJ2-2, the complete variable domain is DAGVTQSPTHLIKTRGQQVTLRCSPKSGHDTVSWYQQALGQGPQFIFQYYEEEERQRGNFPDRFSGHQFPNYSSELNVNALLLGDSALYLCASSFQANTGELFFGEGSRLTVL.

This clone was seen a few times. This sequence joins TRBV7-3 and TRBJ1-5, with D unresolved. Trimming stripped 2 bases from V and 0 bases from J, with 11 bases between. CDR1 is SGHTA, CDR2 FQGTGA, per germline. The CDR3 covers 16 residues. The CDR3 DNA reads as TGTGCCAGCAGCTTACTGAGGGCCCATAGCAATCAGCCCCAGCATTTT. Its translation: CASSLLRAHSNQPQHF.

The chain uses TRBV9 and TRBJ1-4; 7 bases line up with TRBD1. Germline V gene sequence: CDR1 SGDLS, CDR2 YYNGEE. This CDR3 region has 13 residues. Germline trimming cut 3 bases from V and 8 bases from J; bases unmatched to any gene: 4. The CDR3 loop reads CASSETGREKLFF. The DNA for the CDR3 is TGTGCCAGCAGCGAGACAGGGCGGGAAAAACTGTTTTTT.

In its sample, this clone was seen a few times. The chain carries TRBV7-2 and TRBJ2-5; a possible D gene is TRBD1 (6 bases). Germline-derived CDR1 and CDR2 are SGHTA and FQGNSA. The V and J ends lost 1 base and 5 bases respectively, with 11 bases between them. The CDR3 totals 14 residues. DNA of the CDR3: TGTGCCAGCAGCTTAGACAGGGTAGGGGAGACCCAGTACTTC. Translated, it gives CASSLDRVGETQYF. Drawing the rest from reference TRBV7-2 and TRBJ2-5, the complete variable domain is GAGVSQSPSNKVTEKGKDVELRCDPISGHTALYWYRQSLGQGLEFLIYFQGNSAPDKSGLPSDRFSAERTGGSVSTLTIQRTQQEDSAVYLCASSLDRVGETQYFGPGTRLLVL.

The chain uses TRBV7-9 and TRBJ2-1; D perhaps matches TRBD2 (7 bases). Per germline, CDR1 SEHNR and CDR2 FQNEAQ (reference sequence). The ends were cut back, 4 bases at V and 6 bases at J, with 10 bases in the middle. This CDR3 has 13 residues. The CDR3 nucleotides are TGTGCCAGCAGCTGGGGGGGCGTCAATGAGCAGTTCTTC. This translates into CASSWGGVNEQFF.